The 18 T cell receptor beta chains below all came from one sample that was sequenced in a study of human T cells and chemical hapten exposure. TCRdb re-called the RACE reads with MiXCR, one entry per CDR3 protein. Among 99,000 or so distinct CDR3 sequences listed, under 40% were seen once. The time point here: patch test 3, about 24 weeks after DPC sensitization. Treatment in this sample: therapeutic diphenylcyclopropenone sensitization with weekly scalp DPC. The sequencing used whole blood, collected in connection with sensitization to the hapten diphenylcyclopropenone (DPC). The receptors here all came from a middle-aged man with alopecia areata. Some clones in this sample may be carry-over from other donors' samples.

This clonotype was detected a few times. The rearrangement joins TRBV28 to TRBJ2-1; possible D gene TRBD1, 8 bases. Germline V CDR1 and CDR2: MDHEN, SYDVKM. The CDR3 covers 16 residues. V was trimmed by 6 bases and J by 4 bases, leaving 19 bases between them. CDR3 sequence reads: CASSGGTGSRYNEQFF. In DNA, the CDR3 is TGTGCCAGCAGCGGGGGGACAGGTTCGAGGTACAATGAGCAGTTCTTC. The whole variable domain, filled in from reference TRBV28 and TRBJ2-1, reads DVKVTQSSRYLVKRTGEKVFLECVQDMDHENMFWYRQDPGLGLRLIYFSYDVKMKEKGDIPEGYSVSREKKERFSLILESASTNQTSMYLCASSGGTGSRYNEQFFGPGTRLTVL.

CDR3 sequence reads: CASSLTAREYEQYF. The CDR3 DNA reads as TGTGCCAGCAGTTTAACAGCGCGGGAATACGAGCAGTACTTC. The chain uses TRBV12-3 or TRBV12-4 and TRBJ2-7; TRBD2 might be the D (6 bases). The CDR3 contains 14 residues. V lost 2 bases, J lost 4 bases, and 12 bases lay in between.

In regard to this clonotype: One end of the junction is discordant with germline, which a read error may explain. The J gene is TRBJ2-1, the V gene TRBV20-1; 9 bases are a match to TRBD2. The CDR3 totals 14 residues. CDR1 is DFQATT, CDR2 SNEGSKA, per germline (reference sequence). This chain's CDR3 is CSAREGAGGPISVF. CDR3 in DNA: TGCAGTGCTAGAGAAGGTGCGGGAGGGCCGATCTCGGTCTTC.

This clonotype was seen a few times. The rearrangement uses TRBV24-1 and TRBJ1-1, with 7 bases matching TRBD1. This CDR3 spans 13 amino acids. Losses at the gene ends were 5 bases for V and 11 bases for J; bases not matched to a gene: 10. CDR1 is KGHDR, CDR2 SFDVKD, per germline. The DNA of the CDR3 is TGTGCCACCAGTGGGACTGGGGACAGTCGGGCTTTCTTT. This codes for CATSGTGDSRAFF.

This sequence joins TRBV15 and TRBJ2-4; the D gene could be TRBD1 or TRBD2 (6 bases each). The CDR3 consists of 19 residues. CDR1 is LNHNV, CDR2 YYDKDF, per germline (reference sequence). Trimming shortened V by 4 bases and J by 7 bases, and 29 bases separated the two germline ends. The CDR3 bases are TGTGCCACCAGCATGGAGGACAGAATTCAGGAAGGCGGGGACAACATTCAGTACTTC. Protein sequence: CATSMEDRIQEGGDNIQYF.

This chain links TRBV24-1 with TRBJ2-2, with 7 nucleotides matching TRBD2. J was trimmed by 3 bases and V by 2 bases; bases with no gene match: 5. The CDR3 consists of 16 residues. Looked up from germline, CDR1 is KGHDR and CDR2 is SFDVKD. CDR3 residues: CATSDYRLADTGELFF. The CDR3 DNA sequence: TGTGCCACCAGTGATTATAGACTAGCAGACACCGGGGAGCTGTTTTTT.

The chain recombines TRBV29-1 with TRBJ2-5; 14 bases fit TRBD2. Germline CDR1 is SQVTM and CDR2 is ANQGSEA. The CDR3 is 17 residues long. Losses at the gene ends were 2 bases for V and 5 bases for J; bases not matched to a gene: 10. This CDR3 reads CSVEPSGLAGAFETQYF. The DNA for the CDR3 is TGCAGCGTTGAACCCTCGGGACTAGCGGGAGCCTTCGAGACCCAGTACTTC.

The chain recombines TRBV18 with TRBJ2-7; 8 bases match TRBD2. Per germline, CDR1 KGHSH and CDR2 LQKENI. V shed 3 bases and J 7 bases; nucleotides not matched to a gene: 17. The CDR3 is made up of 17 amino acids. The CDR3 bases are TGTGCCAGCTCACCCAGGACTAGCCGTAGTGTCTACGCGGAGCAGTACTTC. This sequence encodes CASSPRTSRSVYAEQYF.

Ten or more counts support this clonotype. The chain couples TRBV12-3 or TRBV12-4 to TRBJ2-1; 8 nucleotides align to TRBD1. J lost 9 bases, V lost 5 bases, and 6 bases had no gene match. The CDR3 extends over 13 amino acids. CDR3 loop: CASSPQGAGEQFF. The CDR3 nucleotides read TGTGCCAGCAGTCCTCAGGGGGCTGGTGAGCAGTTCTTC.

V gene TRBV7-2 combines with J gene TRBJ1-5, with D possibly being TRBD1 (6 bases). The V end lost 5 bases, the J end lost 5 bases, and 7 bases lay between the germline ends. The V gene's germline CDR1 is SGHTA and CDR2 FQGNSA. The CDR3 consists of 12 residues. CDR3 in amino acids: CASSPGDQPQHF. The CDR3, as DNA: TGTGCCAGCAGCCCAGGGGATCAGCCCCAGCATTTT.

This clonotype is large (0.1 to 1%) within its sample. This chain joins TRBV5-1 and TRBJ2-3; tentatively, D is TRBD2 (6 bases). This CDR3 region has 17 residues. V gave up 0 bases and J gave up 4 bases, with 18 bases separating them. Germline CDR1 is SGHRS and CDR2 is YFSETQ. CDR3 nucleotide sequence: TGCGCCAGCAGCTTGGCCGAGCTAGCGAACGCTCCAGATACGCAGTATTTT. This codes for CASSLAELANAPDTQYF. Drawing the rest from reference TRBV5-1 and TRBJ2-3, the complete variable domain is KAGVTQTPRYLIKTRGQQVTLSCSPISGHRSVSWYQQTPGQGLQFLFEYFSETQRNKGNFPGRFSGRQFSNSRSEMNVSTLELGDSALYLCASSLAELANAPDTQYFGPGTRLTVL.

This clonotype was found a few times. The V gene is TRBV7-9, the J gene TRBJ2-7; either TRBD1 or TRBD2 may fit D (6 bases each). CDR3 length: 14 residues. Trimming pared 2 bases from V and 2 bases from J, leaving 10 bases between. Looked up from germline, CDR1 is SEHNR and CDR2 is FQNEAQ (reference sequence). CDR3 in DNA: TGTGCCAGCAGCTTAACGGGGGCAACCTACGAGCAGTACTTC. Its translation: CASSLTGATYEQYF.

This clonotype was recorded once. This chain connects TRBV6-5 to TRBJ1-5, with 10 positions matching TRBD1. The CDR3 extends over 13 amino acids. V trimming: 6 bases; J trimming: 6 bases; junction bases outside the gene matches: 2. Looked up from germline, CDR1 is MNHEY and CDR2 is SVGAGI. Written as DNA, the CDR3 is TGTGCCAGCAGAGGACAGGGGGGTCAGCCCCAGCATTTT. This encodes CASRGQGGQPQHF.

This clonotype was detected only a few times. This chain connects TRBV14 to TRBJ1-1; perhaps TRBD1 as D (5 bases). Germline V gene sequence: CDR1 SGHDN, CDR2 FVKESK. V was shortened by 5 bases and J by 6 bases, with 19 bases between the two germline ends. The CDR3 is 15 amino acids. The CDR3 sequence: CASSTRYGGFSEAFF. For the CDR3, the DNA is TGTGCCAGCAGCACTAGATATGGGGGGTTCTCTGAAGCTTTCTTT.

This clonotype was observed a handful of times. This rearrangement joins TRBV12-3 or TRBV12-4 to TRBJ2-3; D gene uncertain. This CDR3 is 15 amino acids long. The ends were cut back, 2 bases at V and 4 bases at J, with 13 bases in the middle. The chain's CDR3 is CASSLRAAVADTQYF. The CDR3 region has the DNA TGTGCCAGCAGTTTAAGGGCCGCGGTGGCAGATACGCAGTATTTT.

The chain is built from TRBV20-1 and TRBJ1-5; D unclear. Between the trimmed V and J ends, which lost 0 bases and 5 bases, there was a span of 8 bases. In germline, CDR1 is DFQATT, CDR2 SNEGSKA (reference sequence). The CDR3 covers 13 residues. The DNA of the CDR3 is TGCAGTGCTAGAGATAGACAAGATCAGCCCCAGCATTTT. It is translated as CSARDRQDQPQHF.

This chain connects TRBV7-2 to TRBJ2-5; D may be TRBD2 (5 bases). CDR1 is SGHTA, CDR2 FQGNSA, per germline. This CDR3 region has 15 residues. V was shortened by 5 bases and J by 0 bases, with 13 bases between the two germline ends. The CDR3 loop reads CASSPASGNQETQYF. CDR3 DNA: TGTGCCAGCAGCCCCGCCAGCGGAAACCAAGAGACCCAGTACTTC. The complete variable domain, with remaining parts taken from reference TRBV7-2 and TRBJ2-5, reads GAGVSQSPSNKVTEKGKDVELRCDPISGHTALYWYRQSLGQGLEFLIYFQGNSAPDKSGLPSDRFSAERTGGSVSTLTIQRTQQEDSAVYLCASSPASGNQETQYFGPGTRLLVL.

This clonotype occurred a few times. This CDR3 is CSVSYRQPGNTEAFF. The DNA for the CDR3 is TGCAGCGTGAGTTACCGACAGCCGGGGAACACTGAAGCTTTCTTT. The genes are TRBV29-1 and TRBJ1-1, with D possibly matching TRBD1 (5 bases). Between the trimmed V and J ends, which lost 6 bases and 1 base, there was a span of 18 bases. Looked up from germline, CDR1 is SQVTM and CDR2 is ANQGSEA. CDR3 length: 15 amino acids.